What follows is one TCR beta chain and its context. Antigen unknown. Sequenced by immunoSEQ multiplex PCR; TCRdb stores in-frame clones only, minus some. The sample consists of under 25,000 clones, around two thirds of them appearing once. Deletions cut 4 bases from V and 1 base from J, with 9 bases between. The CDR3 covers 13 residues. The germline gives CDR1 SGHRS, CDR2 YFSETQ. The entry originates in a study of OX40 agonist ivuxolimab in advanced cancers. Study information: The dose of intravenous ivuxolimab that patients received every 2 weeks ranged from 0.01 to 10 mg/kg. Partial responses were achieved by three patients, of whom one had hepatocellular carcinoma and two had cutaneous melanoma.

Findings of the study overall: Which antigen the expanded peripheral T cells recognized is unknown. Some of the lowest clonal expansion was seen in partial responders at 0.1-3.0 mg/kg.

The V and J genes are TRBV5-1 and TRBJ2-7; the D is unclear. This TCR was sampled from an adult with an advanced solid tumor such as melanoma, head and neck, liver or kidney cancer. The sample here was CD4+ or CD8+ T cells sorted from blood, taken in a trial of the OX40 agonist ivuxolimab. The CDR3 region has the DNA TGCGCCAGCAGCGATGGACCTTCCTACGAGCAGTACTTC. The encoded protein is CASSDGPSYEQYF.